The source of this T cell receptor beta chain is a study of T cell repertoires in cytomegalovirus infection. Overall study context: Matching HLA type and CMV infection were both indicated by public TCR beta signatures.

TCRdb re-called the reads with MiXCR, one entry per CDR3 protein. Of hundreds of thousands of distinct CDR3 sequences listed, 6.5% are singletons. CDR3 length: 12 amino acids. Trimming cost V 6 bases and J 7 bases, with 12 bases left between them. Germline assignment: CDR1 MNHEY and CDR2 SVGAGI. The chain is built from TRBV6-5 and TRBJ1-2; TRBD1 might be the D (6 bases). Sequencing input: PBMCs. This TCR was sampled from a human donor in good health (CMV status not recorded). Some clones in this sample may be carry-over from other donors' samples. This CDR3 reads CASRTGEGGYTF. As DNA, the CDR3 is TGTGCCAGCAGGACAGGCGAGGGTGGCTACACCTTC.